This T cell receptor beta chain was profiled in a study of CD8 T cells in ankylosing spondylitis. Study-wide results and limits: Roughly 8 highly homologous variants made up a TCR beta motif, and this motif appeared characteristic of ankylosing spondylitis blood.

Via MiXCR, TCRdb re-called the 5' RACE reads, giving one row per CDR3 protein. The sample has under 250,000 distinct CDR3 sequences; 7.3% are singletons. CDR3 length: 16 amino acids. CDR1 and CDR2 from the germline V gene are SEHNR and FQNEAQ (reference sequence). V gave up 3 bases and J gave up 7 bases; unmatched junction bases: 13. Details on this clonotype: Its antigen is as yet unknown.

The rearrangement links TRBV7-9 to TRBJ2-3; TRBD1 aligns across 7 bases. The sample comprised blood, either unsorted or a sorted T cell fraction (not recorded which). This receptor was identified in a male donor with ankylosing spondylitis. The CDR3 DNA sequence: TGTGCCAGCAGCTTTTCCCCGGGACAGTCGGATCATACGCAGTATTTT. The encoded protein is CASSFSPGQSDHTQYF.